The rows below give T cell receptor beta chains drawn from one sample of a study of cytomegalovirus exposure and HLA in healthy donors. This table comes from immunoSEQ multiplex PCR, and its TCRdb copy is limited to in-frame clones, with some not included. The table lists 150,000 to 200,000 clones, 65% to 70% of them singletons. Input material: PBMCs. All receptors come from a woman aged 18-29 years in good health and CMV-seropositive. The conserved cysteine and the conserved F or W are not part of the CDR3 here.

V gene | CDR3 protein
TRBV5-1 | ASRTQEGSYNEQF
TRBV6-5 | ASSSEGQGAGYT
TRBV18 | ASSREDKNIQY
TRBV21-1 | ASQSLGATPEQF
TRBV6-5 | ASRNYGLLGGGYT
TRBV4-3 | ASSQGTGDNNQPQH
TRBV30 | AWGGQNSYEQY
TRBV18 | ASSQALNTEAF
TRBV2 | ASSVPLSEKLF
TRBV14 | ASSSTRRKTQY
TRBV6-5 | ASSYATSGRSYEQY
TRBV19 | ASSAMAVETQY
TRBV5-4 | ASSLRGGRYEQY
TRBV6-5 | ASSPTQGPHNEQF
TRBV5-1 | ASSIGGFPSNTEAF
TRBV4-1 | ASSHGRPYEQY
TRBV27 | ASSLVGRGTGELF
TRBV7-9 | ASSSETSGVYNEQF
TRBV5-6 | ASSLWDRQAF
TRBV30 | AWNSGQGALAGVHGELF
TRBV6-5 | ASSYATSGRSYEQY
TRBV6-1 | ASRDYTTYNEQF
TRBV27 | ASSLQGVNPRKLF
TRBV7-9 | ASSFVSSYNSPLH
TRBV7-9 | ASSPVGQNYGYT
TRBV10-3 | AISGTTSGGTDTQY
TRBV27 | ASSYYGRGHSMNTEAF
TRBV27 | ASSLLGHIGEQY
TRBV18 | ASSPRAGGPVKDTQY
TRBV19 | ASSPLMGTGDGGYT
TRBV6-5 | ASSYSRTGISYEQY
TRBV4-1 | ASSQVERQSSYNEQF
TRBV27 | ASSLLAGGVADTQY
TRBV4-2 | ASSRPPGGRRDTGELF
TRBV9 | ASSSGTGGSTDTQY
TRBV5-1 | ASSLAQGVNTGELF
TRBV27 | ASILRGAYYNEQF
TRBV19 | ASSIDPRLSNTIY
TRBV9 | ASSVAWGTAAAF
TRBV18 | ASSPPLAGNTDTQY
TRBV25-1 | ASSNEWGGGTYNEQF
TRBV18 | ASYRQGENTEAF
TRBV28 | ASSRYGEGHEQY
TRBV27 | ASSLAGSDYEQY
TRBV29-1 | SVSKGAKEETQY
TRBV29-1 | SVQGASLREAF
TRBV18 | ASSGALNSPLH
TRBV28 | ASRRDRGTSPLH
TRBV6-5 | ATSRVDYGYT
TRBV7-8 | ASSFLFSGSTDTQY